Sequencing of this TCR beta chain was carried out in a study of T cell responses to AZD1222 COVID-19 vaccine. As for the study in general: Investigators merged groups given second doses at roughly 4 or roughly 12 weeks. Overall study results and limits: Sampled repertoires all dated from after the peak T cell response. White British ancestry dominated among donors, who included more females, and clonal diversity was possibly underestimated. Only a handful of people who got AZD1222 tested seropositive at baseline.

The table came from immunoSEQ multiplex PCR; TCRdb's copy has only in-frame clones and leaves some out. The table shows some 130,000 clones, with roughly 90% occurring only once. Of note for this clone: Its target is not known.

The germline V gene encodes CDR1 MGHRA and CDR2 YSYEKL. The V gene end was trimmed by 4 bases and the J gene end by 0 bases; junction bases not matched to a gene: 8. The CDR3 sequence is 18 residues long. The material sequenced was peripheral blood, taken on day 0 of AZD1222 vaccination. The sequence was collected from an adult in good health. The chain carries TRBV4-1 and TRBJ2-7; 14 bases align to TRBD2. CDR3 nucleotide sequence: TGCGCCAGCAGCCTAGGGACTAGCGGGAGCAGGGACTCCTACGAGCAGTACTTC. Its translation is CASSLGTSGSRDSYEQYF.